One sample yielded the 10 T cell receptor beta chains listed below, sequenced in a study of T cell responses to AZD1222 COVID-19 vaccine. Using immunoSEQ multiplex PCR, the repertoire was profiled, and TCRdb retains in-frame clones only, with some absent. The sample yields about 120,000 clones, around 90% seen once. Sample: peripheral blood, taken on day 0 of AZD1222 vaccination. These receptor sequences come from an adult in good health.

This chain connects TRBV10-3 to TRBJ1-3; 8 nucleotides match TRBD1. J gave up 0 bases and V 4 bases, and 8 bases lay outside the gene matches. CDR3 size: 17 residues. Germline CDR1 and CDR2: ENHRY and SYGVKD. The DNA of the CDR3 is TGTGCCATCAGTGGGGGCCAGGGGGCTGCCTCTGGAAACACCATATATTTT. Translation gives CAISGGQGAASGNTIYF.

The CDR3 nucleotides are TGTGCCAGTAGTATAGCTGGGGGGACCGGGGAGCTGTTTTTT. It translates to CASSIAGGTGELFF. The chain joins TRBV19 to TRBJ2-2; weak D call: TRBD2 (6 bases). Looked up from germline, CDR1 is LNHDA and CDR2 is SQIVND (reference sequence). V was cut by 1 base and J by 5 bases, with 8 bases left in between. CDR3 size: 14 residues.

About this clone itself: One end of the junction is discordant with germline, which a read error may explain. The gene calls are TRBV12-5 and TRBJ1-1, with a weak D call TRBD1 (6 bases). Germline assignment: CDR1 LGHNT and CDR2 FRNRAP. This CDR3 spans 14 amino acids. This chain's CDR3 is CASGALGGNTEAFF. The DNA for the CDR3 is TGTGCCAGTGGGGCCCTCGGGGGCAACACTGAAGCTTTCTTT. Full variable domain (missing parts from reference TRBV12-5 and TRBJ1-1): DARVTQTPRHKVTEMGQEVTMRCQPILGHNTVFWYRQTMMQGLELLAYFRNRAPLDDSGMPKDRFSAEMPDATLATLKIQPSEPRDSAVYFCASGALGGNTEAFFGQGTRLTVV.

The chain combines TRBV7-3 with TRBJ2-3, with 14 bases identical to TRBD2. Germline CDR1 reads SGHTA; CDR2 reads FQGTGA. J lost 3 bases, V lost 5 bases, and 10 bases had no gene match. The CDR3 spans 18 residues. CDR3 loop: CASSPGTSGGPGTDTQYF. CDR3 in DNA: TGTGCCAGCAGCCCCGGGACTAGCGGGGGACCGGGGACAGATACGCAGTATTTT.

The rearrangement uses TRBV3-1 (or the pseudogene TRBV3-2) and TRBJ2-7; D assignment may be TRBD1 or TRBD2 (5 bases each). The V gene's germline CDR1 is LGHDT and CDR2 YNNKEL (reference sequence). V was trimmed by 0 bases and J by 3 bases, leaving 12 bases between them. The CDR3 spans 15 residues. The CDR3 DNA reads as TGTGCCAGCAGCCAAGACTCGGGGCCATACTACGAGCAGTACTTC. This translates into CASSQDSGPYYEQYF.

V and J are TRBV9 and TRBJ2-7; the match to TRBD1 covers 9 bases. The length of the CDR3 is 14 residues. V shed 0 bases, J shed 3 bases, and the junction held 1 base outside the gene matches. Germline V gene data show CDR1 as SGDLS and CDR2 as YYNGEE. This chain's CDR3 is CASSVGQGDYEQYF. CDR3 in DNA: TGTGCCAGCAGCGTAGGACAGGGGGACTACGAGCAGTACTTC. Full variable domain (missing parts from reference TRBV9 and TRBJ2-7): DSGVTQTPKHLITATGQRVTLRCSPRSGDLSVYWYQQSLDQGLQFLIQYYNGEERAKGNILERFSAQQFPDLHSELNLSSLELGDSALYFCASSVGQGDYEQYFGPGTRLTVT.

This sequence joins TRBV11-2 and TRBJ1-1, with 10 bases aligning to TRBD1. CDR1 and CDR2 from the germline V gene are SGHAT and FQNNGV. Trimming at V came to 6 bases and at J to 3 bases, leaving 4 bases not matched to a gene. CDR3 size: 14 residues. The DNA for the CDR3 is TGTGCCAGCAGACGAGGACAGGGGGACACTGAAGCTTTCTTT. Encoded protein: CASRRGQGDTEAFF.

The chain employs TRBV2 and TRBJ1-1; no firm D call. The CDR3 has 15 residues. The ends were cut back, 1 base at V and 2 bases at J, with 11 bases in the middle. Germline V gene lookup returns CDR1 SNHLY and CDR2 FYNNEI. The CDR3: CASSEVGRGNTEAFF. CDR3 sequence (DNA): TGTGCCAGCAGTGAAGTTGGACGGGGAAACACTGAAGCTTTCTTT. The full variable domain, its missing parts supplied by reference TRBV2 and TRBJ1-1, is EPEVTQTPSHQVTQMGQEVILRCVPISNHLYFYWYRQILGQKVEFLVSFYNNEISEKSEIFDDQFSVERPDGSNFTLKIRSTKLEDSAMYFCASSEVGRGNTEAFFGQGTRLTVV.

The gene calls are TRBV18 and TRBJ1-2; D possibly corresponds to TRBD1 (5 bases). CDR1 and CDR2 (germline): KGHSH, LQKENI. With 6 bases removed from V and 8 bases from J, the gap between germline ends came to 22 bases. There are 15 residues in the CDR3. This chain's CDR3 is CASSPTGQGLIGYTF. The CDR3 DNA reads TGTGCCAGCTCGCCGACGGGGCAGGGACTAATCGGCTACACCTTC.

The chain joins TRBV3-1 (or the pseudogene TRBV3-2) to TRBJ2-2; perhaps TRBD1 as D (5 bases). CDR3 length equals 16 residues. V was pared by 1 base and J by 1 base, with 10 bases between. In germline, CDR1 is LGHDT, CDR2 YNNKEL (reference sequence). CDR3 region: CASSQVSGLNTGELFF. As DNA, the CDR3 is TGTGCCAGCAGCCAAGTGTCAGGGCTGAACACCGGGGAGCTGTTTTTT.